These 14 T cell receptor beta chains share one sample of origin, sequenced in a study of CD8 T cells in Susac syndrome. Random hexamers served to reverse transcribe roughly 0.5 to 1 ug RNA. TCRdb re-analysed the immunoSEQ multiplex PCR reads in MiXCR, keeping a single row per CDR3 protein. The sample lists roughly 140,000 distinct CDR3 sequences, approximately 95% occurring once. Sequencing input: CD4+ T cells from PBMCs. These receptors were taken from a human donor with Susac syndrome.

The chain has TRBV4-3 and TRBJ2-1; D is uncertain. From germline, CDR1 is LGHNA and CDR2 YSLEER. CDR3 length equals 14 residues. V gave up 8 bases and J gave up 3 bases, with 14 bases separating them. CDR3 loop: CASAALGSYNEQFF. Here the CDR3 DNA reads TGCGCCAGCGCCGCGTTGGGCAGCTACAATGAGCAGTTCTTC.

The V call is TRBV6-5, the J call TRBJ2-1; TRBD2 matches 7 bases. The V gene end was trimmed by 0 bases and the J gene end by 6 bases; junction bases not matched to a gene: 2. Germline V gives CDR1 MNHEY, CDR2 SVGAGI. There are 14 residues in the CDR3. The DNA for the CDR3 is TGTGCCAGCAGTTACTCAGGGACTACCAATGAGCAGTTCTTC. The encoded protein is CASSYSGTTNEQFF.

The chain recombines TRBV5-4 with TRBJ2-7; D could derive from TRBD1 or TRBD2 (6 bases each). The germline V and J ends were trimmed by 4 bases and 3 bases, with 20 bases remaining between them. This CDR3 is 16 amino acids long. Germline V gene lookup returns CDR1 SGHNT and CDR2 YYREEE (reference sequence). This chain's CDR3 is CASSGAGGGGFYEQYF. CDR3 in DNA: TGTGCCAGCAGCGGGGCCGGTGGAGGGGGGTTCTACGAGCAGTACTTC.

The chain has TRBV13 and TRBJ1-3; D is undetermined. The CDR3 totals 15 residues. Germline-derived CDR1 and CDR2 are PRHDT and FYEKMQ (reference sequence). V dropped 5 bases and J dropped 1 base, with 12 bases sitting between them. CDR3 sequence reads: CASSPRARSGNTIYF. CDR3 coding DNA: TGTGCCAGCAGCCCCCGCGCCCGATCTGGAAACACCATATATTTT. The whole variable domain, remainder taken from reference TRBV13 and TRBJ1-3, is AAGVIQSPRHLIKEKRETATLKCYPIPRHDTVYWYQQGPGQDPQFLISFYEKMQSDKGSIPDRFSAQQFSDYHSELNMSSLELGDSALYFCASSPRARSGNTIYFGEGSWLTVV.

The V gene is TRBV12-3 or TRBV12-4, the J gene TRBJ2-3, with 10 bases matching TRBD1. Trimming removed 8 bases from V and 2 bases from J; junction bases left unmatched: 4. This CDR3 comprises 14 residues. CDR3 sequence (DNA): TGTGCCAGCGGGGGACAGGGGTACACAGATACGCAGTATTTT. This translates into CASGGQGYTDTQYF.

V and J are TRBV2 and TRBJ2-7; D possibly corresponds to TRBD1 (6 bases). Trimming shortened V by 6 bases and J by 1 base, and 7 bases separated the two germline ends. The CDR3 loop spans 12 amino acids. Germline-derived CDR1 and CDR2 are SNHLY and FYNNEI. The CDR3 protein is CASRRGSYEQYF. CDR3 coding DNA: TGTGCCAGCAGAAGGGGGTCCTACGAGCAGTACTTC.

This chain links TRBV6-1 with TRBJ2-7; tentatively, D is TRBD2 (7 bases). Between the trimmed V and J ends, which lost 6 bases and 1 base, there was a span of 25 bases. This CDR3 comprises 18 residues. Germline CDR1 and CDR2: MNHNS and SASEGT. Here the CDR3 DNA reads TGTGCCAGCAGCATAGGGGGGGATCCGGGACTTTTATCCTACGAGCAGTACTTC. It yields the protein CASSIGGDPGLLSYEQYF.

The CDR3, as DNA: TGTGCCAGCAGCCAAGATCTTCATACCCACCCCGCGGGTGAAGCTTTCTTT. This codes for CASSQDLHTHPAGEAFF. The V and J genes are TRBV3-1 and TRBJ1-1, with D uncertain. CDR3 length equals 17 residues. Germline CDR1 LGHDT, CDR2 YNNKEL (reference sequence). Between the trimmed V and J ends, which lost 0 bases and 7 bases, there was a span of 21 bases.

The chain recombines TRBV9 with TRBJ2-6; D ambiguous. Germline V gene data show CDR1 as SGDLS and CDR2 as YYNGEE. The CDR3 sequence is 13 residues long. V was cut by 5 bases and J by 0 bases, with 3 bases left in between. The CDR3 nucleotides are TGTGCCAGCAGTGACTCTGGGGCCAACGTCCTGACTTTC. Encoded protein: CASSDSGANVLTF.

CDR3 in amino acids: CASSLWTARATGANVLTF. The CDR3 coding sequence is TGTGCCAGCAGCTTATGGACCGCCCGGGCCACTGGGGCCAACGTCCTGACTTTC. This chain connects TRBV7-6 to TRBJ2-6; D ambiguous. The V gene lost 2 bases and the J gene lost 2 bases, with 16 bases spanning the gap. The CDR3 covers 18 residues. CDR1 is SGHVS and CDR2 is FNYEAQ in the germline V gene.

The chain couples TRBV20-1 to TRBJ1-3; 7 bases map to TRBD1. CDR3 length: 15 amino acids. J lost 0 bases, V lost 0 bases, and 2 bases had no gene match. Germline CDR1 DFQATT, CDR2 SNEGSKA (reference sequence). CDR3 in amino acids: CSARDRQGSGNTIYF. In DNA form, the CDR3 reads TGCAGTGCTAGAGATAGACAGGGCTCTGGAAACACCATATATTTT.

V is TRBV14 and J is TRBJ2-1; no definite D call. This CDR3 comprises 12 residues. Per germline, CDR1 SGHDN and CDR2 FVKESK. Trimming took 0 bases from V and 11 from J, leaving 8 bases between them. The CDR3 spells CASSQDIPKQFF. DNA of the CDR3: TGTGCCAGCAGCCAAGATATCCCGAAGCAGTTCTTC.

The CDR3 nucleotides are TGTGCCAGCAGTTCGGGACAGGGGACGAATGAAGCTTTCTTT. Its protein is CASSSGQGTNEAFF. This chain links TRBV12-3 or TRBV12-4 with TRBJ1-1, with TRBD1 matching over 10 bases. This CDR3 region has 14 residues. V dropped 4 bases and J dropped 7; count of bases not matched to a gene: 6.

CDR3 sequence: CASSSSSSSYEQYF. For the CDR3, the DNA is TGTGCCAGCAGCTCCTCCAGCTCCTCCTACGAGCAGTACTTC. V is TRBV9 and J is TRBJ2-7; D not certain. The V end was cut by 4 bases, the J end by 0 bases, with 11 bases between. CDR1 is SGDLS and CDR2 is YYNGEE in the germline V gene. CDR3 length: 14 residues.